The subject of this entry is one T cell receptor beta chain. The sample originates from a study of blood T cell repertoires in COVID-19. At the level of the study: From T cells, B-cell-depleted T cells, or PBMCs came the material, which was cDNA or gDNA.

Trimming cost V 0 bases and J 5 bases, with 11 bases left between them. The CDR3 spans 15 residues. Germline V gene sequence: CDR1 MNHEY, CDR2 SVGAGI. Clinical history reported by participants formed the basis on which cohorts were assigned. Per the original methods: The assay estimated nucleated cells by amplifying reference gene primers. Assay used: immunoSEQ multiplex PCR; TCRdb lists only in-frame clones, some missing. V and J calls and clone size are copied from that table; D and trimming were computed from the DNA. The table includes under 150,000 clones, 84% detected once. Sequenced: PBMCs or T cells enriched from blood (not recorded which). The gene calls are TRBV6-5 and TRBJ2-1; D is unclear. The sequence was collected from a man aged 45-60 years in a cohort exposed to, infected with or recovered from COVID-19 (not recorded which). CDR3 DNA sequence: TGTGCCAGCAGTTACTCGAGGCTAGGCAACAATGAGCAGTTCTTC. Translated, it gives CASSYSRLGNNEQFF.